The 25 T cell receptor beta chains listed next were all sequenced from one sample in a study of T cells in Graves' hyperthyroidism and ophthalmopathy. TCR beta CDR3 region amplification was performed from RNA transcripts. HTBI primers were employed in a first-round RT-PCR of the TCR CDR3. TCRdb called the multiplex PCR reads again in MiXCR, with one record for every CDR3 protein. The sample lists hundreds of thousands of distinct CDR3 sequences, approximately 14% occurring once. Sequencing used blood. These receptors all come from a woman in her late teens or twenties with Graves' hyperthyroidism.

This clonotype was seen repeatedly, ten times or more. V gene TRBV13 combines with J gene TRBJ2-3; unclear D gene. Germline CDR1 PRHDT, CDR2 FYEKMQ (reference sequence). The CDR3 totals 12 residues. V lost 4 bases, J lost 3 bases, and 5 bases lay in between. DNA of the CDR3: TGTGCCAGCAGCTCCCAAACAGATACGCAGTATTTT. This gives the protein CASSSQTDTQYF.

This clonotype occurred a few times. This chain uses TRBV5-4 with TRBJ2-1; 7 nucleotides align to TRBD2. V trimming: 5 bases; J trimming: 5 bases; junction bases outside the gene matches: 7. CDR1 and CDR2 (germline): SGHNT, YYREEE (reference sequence). This CDR3 comprises 14 residues. As DNA, the CDR3 is TGTGCCAGCAGTGGAAGCGGGACTCACAATGAGCAGTTCTTC. It yields the protein CASSGSGTHNEQFF.

This clonotype came up a few times. The chain is built from TRBV4-3 and TRBJ2-7; TRBD2 agrees at 9 bases. CDR3 length: 15 amino acids. Germline V CDR1 and CDR2: LGHNA, YSLEER. J lost 3 bases, V lost 4 bases, and 7 bases had no gene match. The CDR3 reads CASSLSWTSDYEQYF. CDR3 DNA: TGCGCCAGCAGCCTTTCTTGGACTAGCGACTACGAGCAGTACTTC.

This clonotype was seen many times. This sequence joins TRBV7-2 and TRBJ2-7, with TRBD2 matching 9 bases. This CDR3 region has 15 residues. V shed 5 bases, J shed 0 bases, and the junction held 5 bases outside the gene matches. CDR1 and CDR2 (germline): SGHTA, FQGNSA. CDR3 region: CASSPSGGYSYEQYF. Written as DNA, the CDR3 is TGTGCCAGCAGCCCAAGCGGGGGGTACTCCTACGAGCAGTACTTC.

This clonotype was observed many times. The chain has TRBV30 and TRBJ2-7, with D unresolved. The CDR3 is 14 residues long. The germline V and J ends were trimmed by 2 bases and 2 bases, with 13 bases remaining between them. Germline lookup yields CDR1 GTSNPN and CDR2 SVGIG (reference sequence). The CDR3 nucleotides read TGTGCCTGGAGTCACGCCTTCCCCCCCTACGAGCAGTACTTC. It translates to CAWSHAFPPYEQYF.

This clonotype was seen only once. The gene calls are TRBV7-2 and TRBJ2-3; D assignment may be TRBD1 or TRBD2 (5 bases each). Trimming left V 5 bases short and J 0 bases short, with 12 bases between. The germline V gene has CDR1 SGHTA and CDR2 FQGNSA. The length of the CDR3 is 15 residues. The CDR3 loop reads CASSHGWDSTDTQYF. The CDR3, as DNA: TGTGCCAGCAGCCACGGTTGGGACAGCACAGATACGCAGTATTTT.

Many counts were recorded for this clonotype. The J gene is TRBJ2-2, the V gene TRBV11-3; D not resolved. Germline V CDR1 and CDR2: SGHNT, YENEEA. CDR3 length: 13 amino acids. The germline V and J ends were trimmed by 2 bases and 3 bases, with 4 bases remaining between them. Here the CDR3 DNA reads TGTGCCAGCAGCTTACGTGACACCGGGGAGCTGTTTTTT. Protein: CASSLRDTGELFF.

This rearrangement joins TRBV3-1 to TRBJ2-1; TRBD2 agrees at 9 bases. Trimming removed 1 base from V and 7 bases from J; junction bases left unmatched: 14. CDR1 is LGHDT and CDR2 is YNNKEL in the germline V gene (reference sequence). This CDR3 region has 18 residues. The CDR3 coding sequence is TGTGCCAGCAGCCAAGTAACTAGCGGGCAACTTGTGGAGAATGAGCAGTTCTTC. This codes for CASSQVTSGQLVENEQFF.

This CDR3 reads CASSLEVAGGPLDEQYF. As DNA, the CDR3 is TGTGCCAGCAGCTTAGAAGTAGCGGGAGGACCCTTGGATGAGCAGTACTTC. The rearrangement links TRBV7-8 to TRBJ2-7; TRBD2 matches 10 bases. The CDR3 is 17 amino acids. V dropped 1 base and J dropped 7; count of bases not matched to a gene: 13. Germline V gene lookup returns CDR1 SGHVS and CDR2 FQNEAQ.

This clonotype was counted at least ten times. The rearrangement joins TRBV3-1 to TRBJ2-7, with D hard to call. The V end was cut by 1 base, the J end by 2 bases, with 9 bases between. This CDR3 comprises 14 residues. The germline V gene encodes CDR1 LGHDT and CDR2 YNNKEL (reference sequence). The CDR3 DNA is TGTGCCAGCAGCCAAGCGGCACTTCCCTACGAGCAGTACTTC. Translation: CASSQAALPYEQYF.

To note about this clonotype: It is likely a read error, because the conserved phenylalanine at the end of the CDR3 is missing. V and J are TRBV3-1 and TRBJ2-4, with D perhaps matching TRBD1 or TRBD2 (5 bases each). CDR3 length equals 15 residues. Trimming shortened V by 0 bases and J by 0 bases, and 6 bases separated the two germline ends. The germline CDR1 and CDR2 sequences are LGHDT and YNNKEL (reference sequence). The CDR3 DNA follows: TGTGCCAGCAGCCAAGAGGGGGTAGCCAAAAACATTCAGTACCTC. Translation gives CASSQEGVAKNIQYL.

This clonotype was observed a handful of times. This rearrangement joins TRBV30 to TRBJ2-5; no clear D. V was shortened by 0 bases and J by 2 bases, with 10 bases between the two germline ends. This CDR3 is built from 14 residues. Germline CDR1 GTSNPN, CDR2 SVGIG (reference sequence). The DNA of the CDR3 is TGTGCCTGGAGTGTACCCGGGCATCAAGAGACCCAGTACTTC. Translated: CAWSVPGHQETQYF.

In this sample, this clonotype turned up a few times. V gene TRBV29-1 combines with J gene TRBJ1-5; weak D call: TRBD1 (5 bases). V lost 6 bases to trimming and J lost 1 base, with 13 bases between them. The CDR3 has 14 amino acids. The germline V gene has CDR1 SQVTM and CDR2 ANQGSEA. As DNA, the CDR3 is TGCAGCGTGTGGGACCCGTTAAGCAATCAGCCCCAGCATTTT. This codes for CSVWDPLSNQPQHF. The whole variable domain, remainder taken from reference TRBV29-1 and TRBJ1-5, is SAVISQKPSRDICQRGTSLTIQCQVDSQVTMMFWYRQQPGQSLTLIATANQGSEATYESGFVIDKFPISRPNLTFSTLTVSNMSPEDSSIYLCSVWDPLSNQPQHFGDGTRLSIL.

In its sample, this clonotype was seen many times. The CDR3 DNA sequence: TGTGCCAGCAGCTCCTTAGCGGGGGTATGGAGGGATACGCAGTATTTT. Encoded protein: CASSSLAGVWRDTQYF. This chain joins TRBV7-2 and TRBJ2-3; 9 bases line up with TRBD2. V was pared by 4 bases and J by 6 bases, with 11 bases of the junction left unmatched. The CDR3 loop spans 16 amino acids. The germline CDR1 and CDR2 sequences are SGHTA and FQGNSA.

There are many counts of this clonotype. The rearrangement uses TRBV3-1 and TRBJ2-1; 7 bases align to TRBD2. The V gene end was trimmed by 0 bases and the J gene end by 10 bases; junction bases not matched to a gene: 12. The CDR3 is 16 amino acids. From germline, CDR1 is LGHDT and CDR2 YNNKEL (reference sequence). The CDR3 loop reads CASSQDTSSRAGEQFF. The CDR3 bases are TGTGCCAGCAGCCAAGATACGTCTAGTCGAGCGGGAGAGCAGTTCTTC.

This clonotype was observed at least ten times. The CDR3 DNA is TGTGCCAGCAGAACGGGACTTCTCACAGATACGCAGTATTTT. It encodes CASRTGLLTDTQYF. The chain uses TRBV2 and TRBJ2-3; tentatively, D is TRBD2 (6 bases). The V end was cut by 6 bases, the J end by 2 bases, with 12 bases between. There are 14 residues in the CDR3. The germline V gene has CDR1 SNHLY and CDR2 FYNNEI.

The table lists this clonotype with many counts. The J gene is TRBJ2-1, the V gene TRBV5-1, with D possibly TRBD1 on 7 matching bases. The V end was cut by 1 base, the J end by 1 base, with 12 bases between. The CDR3 has 16 amino acids. CDR1 and CDR2 (germline): SGHRS, YFSETQ. DNA for the CDR3: TGCGCCAGCAGCTTGTTGACAGGGAGGTCCTACAATGAGCAGTTCTTC. Translation: CASSLLTGRSYNEQFF.

The rearrangement uses TRBV2 and TRBJ1-1; 9 bases are a match to TRBD1. Unmatched junction bases numbered 13, after V lost 10 bases and J lost 7 bases. This CDR3 is built from 14 residues. CDR1 is SNHLY and CDR2 is FYNNEI in the germline V gene. The CDR3 DNA reads as TGTGCCATCGGGGGCAACAGGGGGCAGGGTGAAGCTTTCTTT. This codes for CAIGGNRGQGEAFF.

There are many counts of this clonotype. The chain employs TRBV28 and TRBJ1-1, with D possibly TRBD1 on 5 matching bases. From germline, CDR1 is MDHEN and CDR2 SYDVKM. Trimming removed 6 bases from V and 1 base from J, with 15 bases in between. This CDR3 contains 15 residues. The chain's CDR3 is CASSFVSQGNTEAFF. CDR3 bases: TGTGCCAGCAGCTTCGTAAGCCAGGGGAACACTGAAGCTTTCTTT.

The chain links TRBV15 to TRBJ1-5; a weak D match, TRBD1 (5 bases). The V end lost 0 bases, the J end lost 7 bases, and 10 bases lay between the germline ends. CDR1 is LNHNV and CDR2 is YYDKDF in the germline V gene (reference sequence). CDR3 length: 14 amino acids. CDR3 nucleotide sequence: TGTGCCACCAGCAGAGATCCGGGGCGGCAGCCCCAGCATTTT. This encodes CATSRDPGRQPQHF.

This clonotype came up a few times. This chain connects TRBV15 to TRBJ2-2, with a possible D match to TRBD1 (6 bases). Trimming removed 1 base at V and 5 bases at J, with 11 bases between. Germline CDR1 reads LNHNV; CDR2 reads YYDKDF (reference sequence). The CDR3 extends over 15 amino acids. The DNA of the CDR3 is TGTGCCACCAGCAGAGGTGCAGGGGCAACCGGGGAGCTGTTTTTT. Its protein product is CATSRGAGATGELFF. Variable domain in full (rest from reference TRBV15 and TRBJ2-2): DAMVIQNPRYQVTQFGKPVTLSCSQTLNHNVMYWYQQKSSQAPKLLFHYYDKDFNNEADTPDNFQSRRPNTSFCFLDIRSPGLGDTAMYLCATSRGAGATGELFFGEGSRLTVL.

The rearrangement links TRBV27 to TRBJ2-7; TRBD1 matches 7 bases. This CDR3 contains 16 residues. Germline CDR1 MNHEY, CDR2 SMNVEV (reference sequence). V shed 5 bases and J 2 bases; nucleotides not matched to a gene: 12. The CDR3 region is CASSARQGLYTYEQYF. The CDR3 DNA reads as TGTGCCAGCAGTGCCCGACAGGGCCTATACACCTACGAGCAGTACTTC.

Comments on this clonotype: One base away lies a much larger clone, so this may be a sequencing read error. The V and J genes are TRBV28 and TRBJ2-7, with 15 bases matching TRBD2. After removal of 8 bases from V and 4 bases from J, the junction contained 6 bases not matched to a gene. The germline V gene has CDR1 MDHEN and CDR2 SYDVKM. The CDR3 contains 15 residues. CDR3 in amino acids: CASGPGLAGGYEQYF. The CDR3 DNA reads TGTGCCAGCGGTCCGGGACTAGCGGGAGGTTACGAGCAGTACTTC.

This clonotype was picked up a small number of times. The chain recombines TRBV19 with TRBJ2-1, with D perhaps TRBD2 (6 bases). The germline V gene encodes CDR1 LNHDA and CDR2 SQIVND (reference sequence). This CDR3 has 15 residues. V dropped 3 bases and J dropped 0 bases, with 9 bases sitting between them. The CDR3 coding sequence is TGTGCCAGTAGTATTTTCGGGAGCTCCTACAATGAGCAGTTCTTC. Protein sequence: CASSIFGSSYNEQFF. Drawing the rest from reference TRBV19 and TRBJ2-1, the complete variable domain is DGGITQSPKYLFRKEGQNVTLSCEQNLNHDAMYWYRQDPGQGLRLIYYSQIVNDFQKGDIAEGYSVSREKKESFPLTVTSAQKNPTAFYLCASSIFGSSYNEQFFGPGTRLTVL.

This clonotype has a count of ten or more. The rearrangement joins TRBV10-3 to TRBJ1-2; no clear D gene. Germline loops: CDR1 ENHRY, CDR2 SYGVKD. V gave up 3 bases and J gave up 5 bases, with 10 bases separating them. The CDR3 spans 13 residues. Here the CDR3 reads CAISDGREYGYTF. In DNA form, the CDR3 reads TGTGCCATCAGTGACGGCAGAGAGTATGGCTACACCTTC.